The 9 T cell receptor beta chains listed next were all sequenced from one sample in a study of Graves' ophthalmopathy and Graves' hyperthyroidism. Investigators amplified TCR beta CDR3 regions from RNA transcripts. HTBI primers primed a first-round RT-PCR, and a second-round multiplex PCR followed. TCRdb redid the calling of the multiplex PCR reads with MiXCR, one entry per CDR3 protein. This sample has around 1,200,000 distinct CDR3 sequences, with roughly 35% found just once. Source material: peripheral blood or thyroid tissue (not recorded which). The receptors shown here come from an adult man with Graves' hyperthyroidism.

This clonotype has ten or more counts. The chain joins TRBV9 to TRBJ1-5; 7 bases are a match to TRBD1. The CDR3 runs to 15 residues. Germline CDR1 SGDLS, CDR2 YYNGEE. Trimming cost V 3 bases and J 4 bases; bases outside gene matches: 7. CDR3 DNA sequence: TGTGCCAGCAGCGAAGAGGGGGCGGATAATCAGCCCCAGCATTTT. This encodes CASSEEGADNQPQHF.

The chain combines TRBV9 with TRBJ1-4; a weak D match, TRBD1 (6 bases). There are 15 residues in the CDR3. V lost 4 bases and J lost 5, with 15 bases in between. CDR1 SGDLS and CDR2 YYNGEE come from the germline V gene. The CDR3, as DNA: TGTGCCAGCAGCCCTACAGGGTATGGAAATGAAAAACTGTTTTTT. Its translation: CASSPTGYGNEKLFF.

The rearrangement links TRBV20-1 to TRBJ2-5; possibly TRBD2 for D (6 bases). The CDR3 spans 13 residues. V was cut by 7 bases and J by 5 bases, with 17 bases left in between. CDR1 and CDR2 from the germline V gene are DFQATT and SNEGSKA (reference sequence). CDR3 protein: CSVSSGVGETQYF. The CDR3 DNA reads as TGCAGTGTCAGTTCGGGGGTTGGGGAGACCCAGTACTTC.

The rearrangement uses TRBV19 and TRBJ2-5, with 7 bases aligning to TRBD1. Per germline, CDR1 LNHDA and CDR2 SQIVND (reference sequence). Trimming cost V 5 bases and J 3 bases; bases outside gene matches: 6. This CDR3 contains 14 residues. The DNA of the CDR3 is TGTGCCAGTAGTCCCCTCGGACAGGAAGAGACCCAGTACTTC. Its translation: CASSPLGQEETQYF.

This clonotype was seen a few times. This may arise from a read error, as a much more abundant clone is one base away. The chain employs TRBV24-1 and TRBJ2-2, with TRBD1 identical over 9 bases. The CDR3 covers 14 residues. The V and J ends lost 9 bases and 0 bases, in that order; junction bases with no gene match: 1. Germline V gene data show CDR1 as KGHDR and CDR2 as SFDVKD. In DNA, the CDR3 is TGTGCCACCTGGGACAGGGCGAACACCGGGGAGCTGTTTTTT. It is translated as CATWDRANTGELFF.

The chain recombines TRBV7-3 with TRBJ1-2, with 12 bases matching TRBD1. The CDR3 covers 16 residues. V was pared by 5 bases and J by 5 bases, with 9 bases of the junction left unmatched. Germline V gives CDR1 SGHTA, CDR2 FQGTGA. This CDR3 is CASSALGQGARYGYTF. CDR3 bases: TGTGCCAGCAGCGCCTTGGGACAGGGGGCGAGGTATGGCTACACCTTC.

This clonotype was counted at least ten times. The V and J genes are TRBV20-1 and TRBJ2-7, with D uncertain. The CDR3 extends over 16 amino acids. Germline-derived CDR1 and CDR2 are DFQATT and SNEGSKA (reference sequence). Trimming removed 0 bases at V and 4 bases at J, with 19 bases between. CDR3 loop: CSARDPRAPSPYEQYF. The CDR3 DNA follows: TGCAGTGCTAGAGACCCCCGTGCGCCGTCGCCATACGAGCAGTACTTC.

This clonotype was detected a few times. A clone one base away is much larger, so this may be a read error. The chain carries TRBV7-8 and TRBJ1-6; the match to TRBD1 covers 11 bases. CDR1 SGHVS and CDR2 FQNEAQ come from the germline V gene. This CDR3 has 15 residues. DNA for the CDR3: TGTGCCAGCAGCTTAAGGGACAGGGGGGATTCACCCCCCCACTTT. Amino acid sequence: CASSLRDRGDSPPHF.

The chain has TRBV10-3 and TRBJ2-7; weak D call: TRBD1 (5 bases). This CDR3 comprises 17 residues. With 3 bases removed from V and 9 bases from J, the gap between germline ends came to 27 bases. CDR1 ENHRY and CDR2 SYGVKD come from the germline V gene. In DNA form, the CDR3 reads TGTGCCATCAGTGATGAAGACAGCTCAAGACTCGAAGGGGTGCAGTACTTC. This gives the protein CAISDEDSSRLEGVQYF.